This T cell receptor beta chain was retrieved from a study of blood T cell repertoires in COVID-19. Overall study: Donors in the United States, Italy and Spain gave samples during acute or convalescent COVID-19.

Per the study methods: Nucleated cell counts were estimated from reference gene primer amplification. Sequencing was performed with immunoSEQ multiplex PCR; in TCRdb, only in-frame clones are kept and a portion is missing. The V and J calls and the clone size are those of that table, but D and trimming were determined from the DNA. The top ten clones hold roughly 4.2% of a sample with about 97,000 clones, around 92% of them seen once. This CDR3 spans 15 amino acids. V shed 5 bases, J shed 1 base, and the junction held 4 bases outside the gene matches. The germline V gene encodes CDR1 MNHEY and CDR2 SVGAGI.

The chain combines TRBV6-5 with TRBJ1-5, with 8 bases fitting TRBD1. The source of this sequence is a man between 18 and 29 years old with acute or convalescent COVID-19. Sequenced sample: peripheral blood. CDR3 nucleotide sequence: TGTGCCAGCAGTATCGGACAGGGAAGCAATCAGCCCCAGCATTTT. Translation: CASSIGQGSNQPQHF.